Below, 20 T cell receptor beta chains from the same sample are listed, as sequenced in a study of T cell clonotyping in hematopoietic cell transplantation. Indicated time point: recipient sample about 28 days before transplant, after cytoreduction. Produced via immunoSEQ multiplex PCR; TCRdb's table is partial and in-frame only. This sample has 65,000 to 80,000 clones, with 90% to 96% found just once. The starting material was peripheral blood mononuclear cells, obtained before stem cell transplant. Receptors were obtained from a woman aged 45-65 years with acute myeloid leukemia. Some clones in this sample may be carry-over from other donors' samples.

This rearrangement joins TRBV7-6 to TRBJ1-2, with 8 nucleotides matching TRBD1. Germline V gene data show CDR1 as SGHVS and CDR2 as FNYEAQ. With 5 bases clipped from V and 1 base from J, the junction kept 9 bases outside the gene matches. CDR3 size: 16 residues. The CDR3 here is CASSGYRDRLNYGYTF. CDR3 DNA sequence: TGTGCCAGCAGCGGATACCGGGACAGGCTTAACTATGGCTACACCTTC.

The chain links TRBV2 to TRBJ1-5; maybe TRBD1 (6 bases). The CDR3 has 15 amino acids. The V gene's germline CDR1 is SNHLY and CDR2 FYNNEI. V was pared by 6 bases and J by 0 bases, with 12 bases between. CDR3 nucleotide sequence: TGTGCCAGCAGGGGGGACATCTTTAGCAATCAGCCCCAGCATTTT. This gives the protein CASRGDIFSNQPQHF.

The V and J genes are TRBV14 and TRBJ2-7, with TRBD2 matching over 13 bases. CDR1 and CDR2 from the germline V gene are SGHDN and FVKESK. This CDR3 has 15 residues. The ends lost 6 bases at V and 2 bases at J; junction bases unmatched: 4. DNA of the CDR3: TGTGCCAGCAGGCGGACTAGCGGGAGACCCTACGAGCAGTACTTC. Its protein product is CASRRTSGRPYEQYF.

The rearrangement uses TRBV30 and TRBJ1-4; D may be TRBD1 (6 bases). Germline assignment: CDR1 GTSNPN and CDR2 SVGIG (reference sequence). The CDR3 covers 13 residues. V dropped 5 bases and J dropped 5 bases, with 12 bases sitting between them. For the CDR3, the DNA is TGTGCCTGGGGACAGCGTCCGAATGAAAAACTGTTTTTT. It is translated as CAWGQRPNEKLFF.

The chain recombines TRBV6-1 with TRBJ2-7; 10 positions match TRBD2. The CDR3 spans 17 residues. Germline trimming cut 0 bases from V and 4 bases from J; bases unmatched to any gene: 9. The germline V gene has CDR1 MNHNS and CDR2 SASEGT. The CDR3 here is CASSEAPVHSGRYEQYF. CDR3 nucleotide sequence: TGTGCCAGCAGTGAAGCGCCTGTCCATAGCGGGAGGTACGAGCAGTACTTC.

V is TRBV25-1 and J is TRBJ1-3; D is unclear. Trimming took off 11 bases at V and 4 bases at J, with 18 bases between the two ends. The CDR3 loop spans 14 amino acids. The germline gives CDR1 MGHDK, CDR2 SYGVNS. CDR3 in DNA: TGTGCCGGGCGACACCGCCGAGGAGGAAACACCATATATTTT. Its translation: CAGRHRRGGNTIYF.

The V and J genes are TRBV19 and TRBJ2-5; 8 bases agree with TRBD2. Germline CDR1 is LNHDA and CDR2 is SQIVND (reference sequence). V was pared by 6 bases and J by 5 bases, with 8 bases of the junction left unmatched. The CDR3 loop spans 14 amino acids. The CDR3 region is CASSVSGAGETQYF. CDR3 sequence (DNA): TGTGCCAGTAGCGTTAGCGGGGCGGGGGAGACCCAGTACTTC.

V gene TRBV2 combines with J gene TRBJ1-5; 7 nucleotides agree with TRBD1. After removal of 3 bases from V and 3 bases from J, the junction contained 5 bases not matched to a gene. This CDR3 is built from 15 residues. CDR1 SNHLY and CDR2 FYNNEI come from the germline V gene. The CDR3 DNA is TGTGCCAGCAGTGACGGGGACAGAGTCAATCAGCCCCAGCATTTT. Residues: CASSDGDRVNQPQHF.

The gene calls are TRBV9 and TRBJ2-1; TRBD2 agrees at 12 bases. CDR3 length equals 22 residues. The trim removed 4 bases at V and 0 bases at J, leaving 20 bases unmatched. The germline V gene encodes CDR1 SGDLS and CDR2 YYNGEE. The CDR3 sequence: CASSPPLRKGTSGYLSYNEQFF. In nucleotides, the CDR3 is TGTGCCAGCAGCCCTCCACTCAGGAAAGGGACTAGCGGGTACCTCTCCTACAATGAGCAGTTCTTC.

As concerns this clone: The sample contains more than one DNA sequence encoding this CDR3. This chain uses TRBV7-9 with TRBJ1-5, with D possibly TRBD1 on 5 matching bases. V gave up 2 bases and J gave up 5 bases, with 7 bases separating them. The CDR3 length is 13 residues. Looked up from germline, CDR1 is SEHNR and CDR2 is FQNEAQ (reference sequence). DNA of the CDR3: TGTGCCAGCAGCTTACAAGGGGATCAGCCCCAGCATTTT. Its protein product is CASSLQGDQPQHF.

This clone was seen once. V usage is TRBV29-1 and J usage is TRBJ1-1; 8 nucleotides line up with TRBD1. The CDR3 has 12 residues. Unmatched junction bases numbered 3, after V lost 6 bases and J lost 3 bases. Germline V gives CDR1 SQVTM, CDR2 ANQGSEA. The CDR3, as DNA: TGCAGCGTCGCGGACAGGGACACTGAAGCTTTCTTT. It specifies CSVADRDTEAFF.

This clone was seen more than once but under ten times. The chain's CDR3 is CASSPGQYSNQPQHF. Written as DNA, the CDR3 is TGTGCCAGCAGCCCGGGACAGTATAGCAATCAGCCCCAGCATTTT. The gene calls are TRBV25-1 and TRBJ1-5; 7 positions match TRBD1. This CDR3 has 15 residues. Germline CDR1 reads MGHDK; CDR2 reads SYGVNS. Unmatched junction bases numbered 5, after V lost 6 bases and J lost 0 bases.

The genes are TRBV6-1 and TRBJ2-5; TRBD2 matches at 10 bases. The CDR3 length is 16 residues. The germline CDR1 and CDR2 sequences are MNHNS and SASEGT. The ends lost 0 bases at V and 4 bases at J; junction bases unmatched: 5. CDR3 sequence: CASSEAASGSGETQYF. The CDR3 nucleotides read TGTGCCAGCAGTGAAGCGGCTAGCGGGAGTGGAGAGACCCAGTACTTC.

This sequence joins TRBV6-5 and TRBJ1-3; no clear D. The germline V gene has CDR1 MNHEY and CDR2 SVGAGI. The V end was cut by 5 bases, the J end by 6 bases, with 11 bases between. The CDR3 runs to 13 residues. CDR3 coding DNA: TGTGCCAGCAGTCTCCGAGCAGAAAACACCATATATTTT. Translation: CASSLRAENTIYF.

The V call is TRBV6-5, the J call TRBJ1-5, with TRBD1 identical over 9 bases. The germline V gene has CDR1 MNHEY and CDR2 SVGAGI. With 6 bases clipped from V and 6 bases from J, the junction kept 6 bases outside the gene matches. The CDR3 runs to 14 residues. CDR3 DNA: TGTGCCAGCAGCCGGGACAGGGCCGGTCAGCCCCAGCATTTT. Translated, it gives CASSRDRAGQPQHF.

The chain carries TRBV28 and TRBJ1-2; D not certain. V shed 5 bases and J shed 3 bases, with 7 bases lying between them. This CDR3 is built from 12 residues. Looked up from germline, CDR1 is MDHEN and CDR2 is SYDVKM. In DNA, the CDR3 is TGTGCCAGCAGTGTAACAGACTATGGCTACACCTTC. This encodes CASSVTDYGYTF.

This chain uses TRBV19 with TRBJ2-3; no definite D call. Germline V CDR1 and CDR2: LNHDA, SQIVND (reference sequence). V lost 7 bases and J lost 1, with 12 bases in between. CDR3 size: 14 residues. DNA for the CDR3: TGTGCCAGTACGGCGCGCCGGGGCACAGATACGCAGTATTTT. This gives the protein CASTARRGTDTQYF.

The chain employs TRBV5-6 and TRBJ2-7; TRBD1 might be the D (5 bases). Germline-derived CDR1 and CDR2 are SGHDT and YYEEEE. V was shortened by 4 bases and J by 4 bases, with 15 bases between the two germline ends. This CDR3 contains 14 residues. The CDR3 region is CASSRTLTDYEQYF. CDR3 DNA: TGTGCCAGCAGCCGGACGTTGACAGATTACGAGCAGTACTTC.

DNA of the CDR3: TGTGCCAGCAGTGTGGGTGGGGGGAACACTGAAGCTTTCTTT. Amino acids: CASSVGGGNTEAFF. This chain connects TRBV6-4 to TRBJ1-1; TRBD1 might be the D (5 bases). The CDR3 covers 14 residues. Germline-derived CDR1 and CDR2 are MRHNA and SNTAGT. V lost 4 bases, J lost 1 base, and 10 bases lay in between.

This sequence joins TRBV18 and TRBJ2-7; D is possibly TRBD2 (5 bases). Germline values: CDR1 KGHSH, CDR2 LQKENI. Trimming cost V 2 bases and J 1 base, with 6 bases left between them. The CDR3 consists of 13 residues. The CDR3 sequence is CASSPSGSYEQYF. As DNA, the CDR3 is TGTGCCAGCTCACCATCGGGGTCCTACGAGCAGTACTTC.